These 19 T cell receptor beta chains were sequenced from one sample in a study of cytomegalovirus exposure and HLA in healthy donors. Clones were read by immunoSEQ multiplex PCR, and TCRdb kept only the in-frame ones, dropping some. This table has 200,000 to 300,000 clones, approximately 87% appearing once. The specimen was PBMCs. These receptor sequences come from a man in his late teens or twenties in good health and CMV-seronegative.

This clone was recorded a few times. The rearrangement joins TRBV7-2 to TRBJ2-7, with TRBD2 matching 8 bases. Germline-derived CDR1 and CDR2 are SGHTA and FQGNSA. V shed 1 base, J shed 2 bases, and the junction held 4 bases outside the gene matches. This CDR3 comprises 15 residues. The CDR3 DNA sequence: TGTGCCAGCAGCTTAGACGGGGGGGCCACCTACGAGCAGTACTTC. This codes for CASSLDGGATYEQYF.

This chain connects TRBV27 to TRBJ1-2, with D possibly matching TRBD1 (6 bases). The V gene's germline CDR1 is MNHEY and CDR2 SMNVEV (reference sequence). The ends were cut back, 7 bases at V and 2 bases at J, with 14 bases in the middle. CDR3 length equals 14 residues. The CDR3 loop is CASKTGTRNYGYTF. Here the CDR3 DNA reads TGTGCCAGCAAAACCGGGACACGCAACTATGGCTACACCTTC.

The CDR3 DNA is TGTGCCAGCTCACTACAGGGAGTCAAAAACACCGGGGAGCTGTTTTTT. Protein sequence: CASSLQGVKNTGELFF. The rearrangement links TRBV18 to TRBJ2-2; the D gene is possibly TRBD1 (6 bases). The V gene lost 4 bases and the J gene lost 2 bases, with 14 bases spanning the gap. This CDR3 is 16 amino acids long. Looked up from germline, CDR1 is KGHSH and CDR2 is LQKENI.

The CDR3 region has the DNA TGTGCCAGCAGTGAAATGGGGGCCGACTACGAGCAGTACTTC. Encoded protein: CASSEMGADYEQYF. The chain uses TRBV2 and TRBJ2-7; tentative D call: TRBD1 (6 bases). V lost 2 bases to trimming and J lost 3 bases, with 11 bases between them. The length of the CDR3 is 14 residues. Germline CDR1 and CDR2: SNHLY and FYNNEI.

The genes are TRBV2 and TRBJ2-3; 10 positions match TRBD2. The CDR3 totals 15 residues. Germline V gene lookup returns CDR1 SNHLY and CDR2 FYNNEI. V gave up 2 bases and J gave up 9 bases; unmatched junction bases: 8. The CDR3 coding sequence is TGTGCCAGCAGTGAACAGGGAGGACTAGCGGCCACGCAGTATTTT. Protein sequence: CASSEQGGLAATQYF.

The chain carries TRBV29-1 and TRBJ2-1; 7 bases fit TRBD2. Germline V lookup: CDR1 SQVTM, CDR2 ANQGSEA. V lost 6 bases and J lost 8; bases outside the gene matches: 16. This CDR3 contains 15 residues. This CDR3 reads CSVGPGSGGGDEQFF. In nucleotides, the CDR3 is TGCAGCGTCGGACCGGGTTCGGGGGGAGGAGATGAGCAGTTCTTC.

The chain is built from TRBV5-1 and TRBJ1-1, with 10 bases aligning to TRBD1. The trim removed 5 bases at V and 1 base at J, leaving 5 bases unmatched. Germline V gene sequence: CDR1 SGHRS, CDR2 YFSETQ. This CDR3 spans 15 amino acids. CDR3: CASRSTGGENTEAFF. CDR3 nucleotides: TGCGCCAGCAGATCGACAGGGGGCGAGAACACTGAAGCTTTCTTT.

The chain couples TRBV6-5 to TRBJ2-1; TRBD1 aligns across 10 bases. CDR3 length equals 15 residues. Germline loops: CDR1 MNHEY, CDR2 SVGAGI. J gave up 6 bases and V 6 bases, and 8 bases lay outside the gene matches. The CDR3 DNA reads TGTGCCAGCAGACGAGATGGGACAGGGGTCAATGAGCAGTTCTTC. Its translation is CASRRDGTGVNEQFF.

V gene TRBV25-1 combines with J gene TRBJ2-7; a weak D match, TRBD2 (5 bases). In germline, CDR1 is MGHDK, CDR2 SYGVNS. CDR3 length: 14 residues. Trimming took off 1 base at V and 0 bases at J, with 7 bases between the two ends. In DNA, the CDR3 is TGTGCCAGCAGTGAATTGGGGAGCTCCTACGAGCAGTACTTC. This codes for CASSELGSSYEQYF.

This rearrangement joins TRBV7-9 to TRBJ1-1; TRBD1 is a possible D gene (5 bases). The CDR3 consists of 13 residues. Trimming cost V 2 bases and J 8 bases, with 12 bases left between them. Germline V gives CDR1 SEHNR, CDR2 FQNEAQ (reference sequence). Here the CDR3 reads CASSLFLTGEAFF. The CDR3 coding sequence is TGTGCCAGCAGCTTATTTCTCACAGGAGAAGCTTTCTTT.

The genes are TRBV28 and TRBJ1-1; 8 bases agree with TRBD1. The germline V gene encodes CDR1 MDHEN and CDR2 SYDVKM. This CDR3 contains 15 residues. V lost 5 bases and J lost 8; bases outside the gene matches: 13. The CDR3 spells CASSPPDRDYAEAFF. The CDR3, as DNA: TGTGCCAGCAGTCCCCCGGACAGGGATTATGCAGAAGCTTTCTTT.

A single count supports this clone. J is TRBJ2-5 and V is TRBV5-1, with 11 positions matching TRBD1. Losses at the gene ends were 4 bases for V and 4 bases for J; bases not matched to a gene: 3. This CDR3 spans 14 amino acids. Germline V gives CDR1 SGHRS, CDR2 YFSETQ. CDR3 nucleotides: TGCGCCAGCAGCCAGGGACAGGGGGGAGAGACCCAGTACTTC. It is translated as CASSQGQGGETQYF. The variable domain in full, completed from reference TRBV5-1 and TRBJ2-5, reads KAGVTQTPRYLIKTRGQQVTLSCSPISGHRSVSWYQQTPGQGLQFLFEYFSETQRNKGNFPGRFSGRQFSNSRSEMNVSTLELGDSALYLCASSQGQGGETQYFGPGTRLLVL.

The chain recombines TRBV2 with TRBJ1-5; the D gene is possibly TRBD1 (6 bases). Trimming took off 7 bases at V and 4 bases at J, with 14 bases between the two ends. This CDR3 spans 14 amino acids. Germline V gives CDR1 SNHLY, CDR2 FYNNEI. The CDR3 coding sequence is TGTGCCAGCAATAAGGGGCAGGGGAATCAGCCCCAGCATTTT. Translating it yields CASNKGQGNQPQHF.

The chain carries TRBV28 and TRBJ2-1; TRBD2 aligns across 8 bases. With 6 bases clipped from V and 4 bases from J, the junction kept 11 bases outside the gene matches. Germline CDR1 reads MDHEN; CDR2 reads SYDVKM. The CDR3 runs to 16 residues. CDR3 protein: CASSPNGGGPYNEQFF. The CDR3, as DNA: TGTGCCAGCAGCCCTAACGGGGGGGGACCGTACAATGAGCAGTTCTTC. The full variable domain, rest sourced from reference TRBV28 and TRBJ2-1, is DVKVTQSSRYLVKRTGEKVFLECVQDMDHENMFWYRQDPGLGLRLIYFSYDVKMKEKGDIPEGYSVSREKKERFSLILESASTNQTSMYLCASSPNGGGPYNEQFFGPGTRLTVL.

J is TRBJ2-7 and V is TRBV10-1, with TRBD2 identical over 9 bases. This CDR3 contains 14 residues. Germline-derived CDR1 and CDR2 are WNHNN and SYGVQD (reference sequence). The J segment lost 5 bases and the V segment lost 4 bases, leaving 6 bases of the junction unmatched. CDR3 amino acids: CASSVAGVSDEQYF. The CDR3 nucleotides read TGCGCCAGCAGTGTAGCGGGGGTGAGCGACGAGCAGTACTTC.

The chain links TRBV2 to TRBJ1-2; D remains ambiguous. The CDR3 spans 13 residues. Trimming removed 8 bases from V and 1 base from J, with 11 bases in between. Germline CDR1 and CDR2: SNHLY and FYNNEI. CDR3 protein: CASSVSGNYGYTF. Written as DNA, the CDR3 is TGTGCCAGCTCGGTTTCGGGTAACTATGGCTACACCTTC. Drawing the rest from reference TRBV2 and TRBJ1-2, the complete variable domain is EPEVTQTPSHQVTQMGQEVILRCVPISNHLYFYWYRQILGQKVEFLVSFYNNEISEKSEIFDDQFSVERPDGSNFTLKIRSTKLEDSAMYFCASSVSGNYGYTFGSGTRLTVV.

CDR3 DNA: TGTGCCAGCGTGAACAGGGTCGGCTCCTATAATTCACCCCTCCACTTT. It encodes CASVNRVGSYNSPLHF. The V gene is TRBV28, the J gene TRBJ1-6; a possible D gene is TRBD1 (6 bases). The germline CDR1 and CDR2 sequences are MDHEN and SYDVKM. This CDR3 is 16 amino acids long. V lost 8 bases and J 0 bases, leaving 14 bases between the germline ends. The full variable domain, rest sourced from reference TRBV28 and TRBJ1-6, is DVKVTQSSRYLVKRTGEKVFLECVQDMDHENMFWYRQDPGLGLRLIYFSYDVKMKEKGDIPEGYSVSREKKERFSLILESASTNQTSMYLCASVNRVGSYNSPLHFGNGTRLTVT.

Only a few counts were recorded for this clone. V gene TRBV5-6 combines with J gene TRBJ2-3; possibly TRBD2 for D (5 bases). CDR3 length: 12 amino acids. With 4 bases removed from V and 6 bases from J, the gap between germline ends came to 9 bases. Germline V gene lookup returns CDR1 SGHDT and CDR2 YYEEEE. The CDR3 loop reads CASSPGVDTQYF. CDR3 in DNA: TGTGCCAGCAGCCCCGGGGTGGATACGCAGTATTTT.

The rearrangement uses TRBV4-3 and TRBJ2-3; D might be TRBD1 (6 bases). Looked up from germline, CDR1 is LGHNA and CDR2 is YSLEER. The CDR3 length is 13 residues. V was shortened by 0 bases and J by 10 bases, with 11 bases between the two germline ends. In nucleotides, the CDR3 is TGCGCCAGCAGCCAAGATCTACAGGGCCCGCAGTATTTT. This sequence encodes CASSQDLQGPQYF.